A selection of T cell receptor beta chains follows, all from one sample in a study of T cells expressing NK-cell markers. After re-calling the 5' RACE reads, TCRdb lists one entry per CDR3 protein, DNA absent. The table gives 350,000 to 500,000 distinct CDR3 sequences; the top ten clones make up 6% to 8% of it. The sample taken for sequencing was blood T cells: a sorted CD56 or NKG2C T cell subset, CD4+ or CD8+ T cells, or bulk PBMC T cells (not recorded which). These receptors were obtained from a woman aged 18-69 years in good health. CDR3s include the opening cysteine and the closing phenylalanine or tryptophan. The order of the fields is V gene, J gene, CDR3 length, CDR3 protein.

TRBV29-1,TRBJ2-2,12,CRQLTSTGELFF
TRBV29-1,TRBJ2-7,16,CSVEDGSSANFYEQYF
TRBV28,TRBJ2-1,14,CASNTRRVKGEQFF
TRBV28,TRBJ2-7,14,CASSLVAGFYEQYF
TRBV7-3,TRBJ2-2,15,CASSLRVGNTGELFF
TRBV29-1,TRBJ2-7,13,CSAVSPGQYEQYF
TRBV29-1,TRBJ2-7,12,CSVPSGGYEQYF
TRBV29-1,TRBJ1-1,14,CSVEEWPGNTEAFF
TRBV7-9,TRBJ1-1,15,CASSEPGGVNTEAFF
TRBV11-2,TRBJ2-2,16,CASSPGLAGLTGELFF
TRBV28,TRBJ2-1,17,CASSLVLAGDQYNEQFF
TRBV10-3,TRBJ1-6,15,CAIKNDGRGNSPLHF
TRBV29-1,TRBJ2-3,15,CSVETTGQGSDTQYF
TRBV29-1,TRBJ2-1,16,CSALPGERGSYNEQFF
TRBV6-5,TRBJ1-1,16,CASSYLVYTGETEAFF
TRBV5-1,TRBJ1-4,13,CASAGTDNEKLFF
TRBV6-1,TRBJ2-7,14,CASSGGTPMYEQYF
TRBV20-1,TRBJ2-1,14,CSARSGVFWNEQFF
TRBV29-1,TRBJ1-6,13,CSVQGGENSPLHF
TRBV10-3,TRBJ2-5,14,CATRPGLAAETQYF
TRBV20-1,TRBJ2-1,13,CSPRTGGRNEQFF
TRBV5-1,TRBJ1-1,14,CASSSASTDTEAFF
TRBV5-4,TRBJ2-5,16,CASSRGLRDSQETQYF
TRBV20-1,TRBJ1-2,14,CSADTGGFNYGYTF
TRBV7-9,TRBJ2-3,17,CASSLRRQGSSTDTQYF
TRBV20-1,TRBJ2-3,15,CSASDRAGLTDTQYF
TRBV27,TRBJ1-2,13,CASSARTGTGYTF
TRBV3-1,TRBJ1-6,15,CASSSRTGYNSPLHF
TRBV6-1,TRBJ2-7,15,CASSEASGGSYEQYF
TRBV28,TRBJ2-1,17,CASSTLGSGRSGNEQFF
TRBV29-1,TRBJ2-1,15,CSSEGGPALGNEQFF
TRBV4-3,TRBJ2-5,14,CASSDSRGRETQYF
TRBV20-1,TRBJ2-1,15,CSARNLAGGYNEQFF
TRBV12-3/TRBV12-4,TRBJ1-5,14,CASSLKASLWPQHF
TRBV30,TRBJ2-7,13,CAWSPTGPYEQYF
TRBV20-1,TRBJ2-7,12,CSARDEGNEQYF
TRBV27,TRBJ2-1,17,CASSLANAGGQGLEQFF
TRBV6-5,TRBJ1-1,13,CASSYRQTYEAFF
TRBV12-3/TRBV12-4,TRBJ2-3,12,CASSPRYNTQYF
TRBV24-1,TRBJ1-2,12,CATSDSAYGYTF
TRBV20-1,TRBJ1-5,14,CSASGPGGNQPQHF
TRBV11-1,TRBJ2-1,20,CASSSPGTSGDPVTYNEQFF
TRBV4-1,TRBJ1-1,16,CASSLHRGDMNTEAFF
TRBV6-5,TRBJ2-7,12,CASWTGSYEQYF
TRBV20-1,TRBJ2-1,14,CSARDSLQYNEQFF
TRBV6-1,TRBJ2-3,15,CASREGAIKGDTQYF
TRBV6-2/TRBV6-3,TRBJ1-2,15,CASSPPGQGVWGYTF
TRBV5-1,TRBJ1-1,15,CASSHPGGAGTEAFF
TRBV18,TRBJ1-1,13,CASLGMLNTEAFF